The clone carrying this T cell receptor beta chain was observed a handful of times. This entry belongs to a study of T cell repertoires in cytomegalovirus infection. TCRdb reanalysed the reads using MiXCR and keeps one entry per CDR3 protein. Here the sample spans approximately 550,000 distinct CDR3 sequences, approximately 15% being singletons. Trimming stripped 6 bases from V and 7 bases from J, with 34 bases between. Germline-derived CDR1 and CDR2 are MDHEN and SYDVKM. The length of the CDR3 is 19 residues. The receptor was isolated from a human donor in good health (CMV status not recorded). Some clones in this sample may be carry-over from other donors' samples. Sequencing was carried out using CD8+ T cells from PBMCs. The gene calls are TRBV28 and TRBJ2-7, with D perhaps TRBD1 or TRBD2 (5 bases each). In DNA, the CDR3 is TGTGCCAGCAGCTTCATAACGGGCCGCGTCGGGACCCCTGATGGGGAGCAGTACTTC. Translating it yields CASSFITGRVGTPDGEQYF.